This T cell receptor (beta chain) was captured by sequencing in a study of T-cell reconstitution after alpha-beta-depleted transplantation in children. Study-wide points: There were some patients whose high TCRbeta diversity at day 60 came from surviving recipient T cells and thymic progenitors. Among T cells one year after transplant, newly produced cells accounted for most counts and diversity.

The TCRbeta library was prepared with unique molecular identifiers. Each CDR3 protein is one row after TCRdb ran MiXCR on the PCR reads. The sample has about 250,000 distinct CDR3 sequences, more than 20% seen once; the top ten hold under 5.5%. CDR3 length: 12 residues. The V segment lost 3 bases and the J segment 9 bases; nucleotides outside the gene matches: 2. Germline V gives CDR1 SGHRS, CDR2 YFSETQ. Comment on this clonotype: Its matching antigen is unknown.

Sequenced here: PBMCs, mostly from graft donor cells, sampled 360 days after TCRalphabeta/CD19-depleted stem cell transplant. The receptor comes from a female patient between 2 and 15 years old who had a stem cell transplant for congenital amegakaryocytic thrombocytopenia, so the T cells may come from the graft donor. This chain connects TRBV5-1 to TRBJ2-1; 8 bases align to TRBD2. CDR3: CASSSGGSEQFF. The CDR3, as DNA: TGCGCCAGCAGCTCGGGGGGGAGTGAGCAGTTCTTC. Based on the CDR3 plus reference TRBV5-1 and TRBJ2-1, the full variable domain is KAGVTQTPRYLIKTRGQQVTLSCSPISGHRSVSWYQQTPGQGLQFLFEYFSETQRNKGNFPGRFSGRQFSNSRSEMNVSTLELGDSALYLCASSSGGSEQFFGPGTRLTVL.